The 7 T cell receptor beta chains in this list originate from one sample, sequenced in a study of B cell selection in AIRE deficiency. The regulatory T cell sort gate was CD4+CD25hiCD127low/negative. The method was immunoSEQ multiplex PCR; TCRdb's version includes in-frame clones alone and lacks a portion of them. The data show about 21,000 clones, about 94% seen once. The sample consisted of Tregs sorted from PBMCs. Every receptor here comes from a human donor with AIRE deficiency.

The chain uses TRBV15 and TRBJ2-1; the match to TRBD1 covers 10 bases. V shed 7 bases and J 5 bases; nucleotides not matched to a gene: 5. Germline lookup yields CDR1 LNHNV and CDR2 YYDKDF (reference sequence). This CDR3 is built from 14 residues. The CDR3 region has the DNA TGTGCCACCACCGGACAGGGGGTTCACAATGAGCAGTTCTTC. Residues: CATTGQGVHNEQFF.

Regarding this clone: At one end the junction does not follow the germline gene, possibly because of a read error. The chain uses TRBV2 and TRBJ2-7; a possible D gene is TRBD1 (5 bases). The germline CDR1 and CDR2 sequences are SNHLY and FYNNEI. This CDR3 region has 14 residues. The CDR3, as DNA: TGTGCCAGCAGTGTGGGCAGGGTGTCCTCCGAGCAGTACTTC. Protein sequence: CASSVGRVSSEQYF. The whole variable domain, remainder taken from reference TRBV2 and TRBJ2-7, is EPEVTQTPSHQVTQMGQEVILRCVPISNHLYFYWYRQILGQKVEFLVSFYNNEISEKSEIFDDQFSVERPDGSNFTLKIRSTKLEDSAMYFCASSVGRVSSEQYFGPGTRLTVT.

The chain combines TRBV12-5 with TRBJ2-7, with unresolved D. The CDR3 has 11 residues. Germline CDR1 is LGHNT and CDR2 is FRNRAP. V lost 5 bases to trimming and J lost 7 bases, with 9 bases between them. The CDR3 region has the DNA TGTGCTAGTGGTCCCCGGTGGGAGCAGTACTTC. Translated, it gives CASGPRWEQYF.

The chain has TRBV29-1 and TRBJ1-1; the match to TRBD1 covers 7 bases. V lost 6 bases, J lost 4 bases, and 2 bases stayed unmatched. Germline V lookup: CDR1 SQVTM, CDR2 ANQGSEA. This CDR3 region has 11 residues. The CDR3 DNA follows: TGCAGCGTACGACAGGGCACTGAAGCTTTCTTT. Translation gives CSVRQGTEAFF. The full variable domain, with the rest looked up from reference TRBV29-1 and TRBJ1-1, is SAVISQKPSRDICQRGTSLTIQCQVDSQVTMMFWYRQQPGQSLTLIATANQGSEATYESGFVIDKFPISRPNLTFSTLTVSNMSPEDSSIYLCSVRQGTEAFFGQGTRLTVV.

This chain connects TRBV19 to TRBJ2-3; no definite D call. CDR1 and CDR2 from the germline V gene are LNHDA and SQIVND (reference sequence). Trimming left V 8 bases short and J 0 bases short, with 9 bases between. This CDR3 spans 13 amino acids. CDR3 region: CASRTESTDTQYF. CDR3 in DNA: TGTGCCAGTCGCACAGAAAGCACAGATACGCAGTATTTT.

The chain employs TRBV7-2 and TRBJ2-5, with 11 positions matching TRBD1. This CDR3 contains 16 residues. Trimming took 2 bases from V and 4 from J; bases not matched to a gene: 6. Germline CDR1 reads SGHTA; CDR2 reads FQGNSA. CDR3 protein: CASSLWGQGDRETQYF. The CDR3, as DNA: TGTGCCAGCAGCTTATGGGGACAGGGGGACCGAGAGACCCAGTACTTC.

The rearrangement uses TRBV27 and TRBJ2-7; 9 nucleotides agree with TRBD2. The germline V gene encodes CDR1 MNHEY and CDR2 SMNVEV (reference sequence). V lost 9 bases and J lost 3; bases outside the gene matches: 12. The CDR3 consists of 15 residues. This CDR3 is CASKIAGVNLYEQYF. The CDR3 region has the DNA TGTGCCAGTAAAATAGCGGGAGTGAACCTCTACGAGCAGTACTTC.